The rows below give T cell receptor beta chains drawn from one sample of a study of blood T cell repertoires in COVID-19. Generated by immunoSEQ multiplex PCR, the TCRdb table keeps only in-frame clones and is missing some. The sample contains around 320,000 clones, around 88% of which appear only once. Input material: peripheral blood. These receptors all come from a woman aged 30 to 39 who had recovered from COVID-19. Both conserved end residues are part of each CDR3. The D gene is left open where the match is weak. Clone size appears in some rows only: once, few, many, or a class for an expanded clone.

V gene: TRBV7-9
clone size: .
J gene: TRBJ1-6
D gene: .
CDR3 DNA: TGTGCCAGCAGCTTAAGGACAGCCTATAATTCACCCCTCCACTTT
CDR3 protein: CASSLRTAYNSPLHF

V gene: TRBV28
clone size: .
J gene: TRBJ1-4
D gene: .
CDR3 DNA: TGTGCCAGCCGTTTCGGGGGTTCTAATGAAAAACTGTTTTTT
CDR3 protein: CASRFGGSNEKLFF

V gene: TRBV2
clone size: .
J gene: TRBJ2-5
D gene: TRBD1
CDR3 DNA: TGTGCCAGCATTCCGGAGCCGAGCGCAGGGACAGCGCTGTGGGAGACCCAGTACTTC
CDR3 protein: CASIPEPSAGTALWETQYF

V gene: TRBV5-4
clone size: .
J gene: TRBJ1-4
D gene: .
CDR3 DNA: TGTGCCAGCAGCTCGGGGTTCAATGAAAAACTGTTTTTT
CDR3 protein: CASSSGFNEKLFF

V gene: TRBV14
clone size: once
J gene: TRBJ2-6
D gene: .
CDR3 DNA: TGTGCCAGCAGCCAAGATCTCAGGGTTGGGGCCAACGTCCTGACTTTC
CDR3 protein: CASSQDLRVGANVLTF

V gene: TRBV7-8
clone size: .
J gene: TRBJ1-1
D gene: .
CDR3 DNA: TGTGCCAGCAGCAAAAAGGGGGACCCTTCGGTGAACACTGAAGCTTTCTTT
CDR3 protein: CASSKKGDPSVNTEAFF

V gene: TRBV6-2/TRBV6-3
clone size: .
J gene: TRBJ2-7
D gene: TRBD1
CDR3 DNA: TGTGCCAGCAGCGTGACAGGGGGCAGGTACGAGCAGTACTTC
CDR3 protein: CASSVTGGRYEQYF

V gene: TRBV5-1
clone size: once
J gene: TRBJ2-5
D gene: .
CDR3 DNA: TGCGCCAGCAGCTTGGGGGCAGGGGGGTTCCAAGAGACCCAGTACTTC
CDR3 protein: CASSLGAGGFQETQYF

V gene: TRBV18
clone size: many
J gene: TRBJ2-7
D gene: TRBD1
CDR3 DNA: TGTGCCAGCTCACCGCGACAGGGGACTTACGAGCAGTACTTC
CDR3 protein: CASSPRQGTYEQYF

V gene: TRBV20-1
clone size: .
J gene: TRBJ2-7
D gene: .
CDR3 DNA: TGCAGTGCAAAGCAGGGCCACGAGCAGTACTTC
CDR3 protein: CSAKQGHEQYF

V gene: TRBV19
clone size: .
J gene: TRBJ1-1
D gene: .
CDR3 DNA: TGTGCCAGTAGGCCCCAAGGGAGGATGGCTGAAGCTTTCTTT
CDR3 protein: CASRPQGRMAEAFF

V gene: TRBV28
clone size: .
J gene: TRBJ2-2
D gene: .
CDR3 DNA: TGTGCCAGCAGGCTGGCGGGGAACACCGGGGAGCTGTTTTTT
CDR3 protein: CASRLAGNTGELFF

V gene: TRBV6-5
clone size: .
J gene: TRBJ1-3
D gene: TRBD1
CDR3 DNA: TGTGCCAGCAGTACGGGACAGGGCTACGGAAACACCATATATTTT
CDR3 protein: CASSTGQGYGNTIYF

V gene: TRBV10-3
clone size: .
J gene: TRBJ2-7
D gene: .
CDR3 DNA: TGTGCCATCAGTGAGTCAACGTCCGGGGGTGAGGAGCAGTACTTC
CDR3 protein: CAISESTSGGEEQYF